This passage covers 28 T cell receptor beta chains from one sample sequenced in a study of blood T cell repertoires in COVID-19. TCRdb's copy holds only in-frame clones and misses some; the assay was immunoSEQ multiplex PCR. Seen here are fewer than 120,000 clones, around 80% observed once, and the top ten hold roughly 3.8%. The sequencing input was peripheral blood. The receptor set was obtained from a woman older than 75 with acute or convalescent COVID-19.

The chain links TRBV7-7 to TRBJ2-5, with 9 bases identical to TRBD1. Germline V gene sequence: CDR1 SSHAT, CDR2 FNYEAQ (reference sequence). CDR3 length: 17 residues. The J segment lost 7 bases and the V segment lost 3 bases, leaving 15 bases of the junction unmatched. The CDR3: CASSLGPLTGGAGTQYF. CDR3 DNA: TGTGCCAGCAGCTTGGGACCCCTAACAGGGGGCGCGGGGACCCAGTACTTC.

CDR3 sequence reads: CASSLRGRSINEQYF. CDR3 sequence (DNA): TGTGCCAGCAGCTTACGCGGGAGGTCTATTAACGAGCAGTACTTC. This chain uses TRBV11-3 with TRBJ2-7; 8 nucleotides align to TRBD2. V gave up 2 bases and J gave up 5 bases; unmatched junction bases: 8. Looked up from germline, CDR1 is SGHNT and CDR2 is YENEEA. The CDR3 sequence is 15 residues long.

In nucleotides, the CDR3 is TGTGCCAGCAGTCTCTCCGGGACAGGGCTAAACATTCAGTACTTC. Protein: CASSLSGTGLNIQYF. The chain links TRBV7-2 to TRBJ2-4, with TRBD1 matching 9 bases. With V trimmed by 6 bases and J by 6 bases, 9 bases remained unmatched. This CDR3 is built from 15 residues. CDR1 and CDR2 from the germline V gene are SGHTA and FQGNSA.

The chain combines TRBV7-8 with TRBJ1-5; 12 bases agree with TRBD1. Germline CDR1 and CDR2: SGHVS and FQNEAQ. This CDR3 is 16 amino acids long. The junction had 6 bases not matched to a gene; V was cut back by 4 bases and J by 5 bases. CDR3 amino acids: CASSSGWDRGHQPQHF. The CDR3 coding sequence is TGTGCCAGCAGCTCCGGCTGGGACAGGGGGCATCAGCCCCAGCATTTT.

The genes are TRBV7-9 and TRBJ1-2, with D hard to call. The CDR3 has 13 residues. The V gene lost 3 bases and the J gene lost 2 bases, with 7 bases spanning the gap. The germline CDR1 and CDR2 sequences are SEHNR and FQNEAQ (reference sequence). This CDR3 reads CASSFEGNYGYTF. The CDR3 region has the DNA TGTGCCAGCAGCTTTGAGGGAAACTATGGCTACACCTTC.

The chain carries TRBV4-2 and TRBJ2-1, with D hard to call. Trimming pared 1 base from V and 0 bases from J, leaving 10 bases between. Germline V gene lookup returns CDR1 LGHNA and CDR2 YNFKEQ. CDR3 length: 16 residues. The chain's CDR3 is CASSQAATSSYNEQFF. In DNA form, the CDR3 reads TGTGCCAGCAGCCAAGCTGCAACGAGCTCCTACAATGAGCAGTTCTTC.

The chain couples TRBV5-6 to TRBJ2-7, with D perhaps TRBD1 (5 bases). From germline, CDR1 is SGHDT and CDR2 YYEEEE. Between the trimmed V and J ends, which lost 3 bases and 2 bases, there was a span of 15 bases. The CDR3 spans 15 residues. CDR3 nucleotide sequence: TGTGCCAGCAGCTCCTTAATGAAAGGGGCCTACGAGCAGTACTTC. This translates into CASSSLMKGAYEQYF.

The chain carries TRBV6-5 and TRBJ2-5; 8 bases are a match to TRBD2. V gave up 0 bases and J gave up 5 bases; unmatched junction bases: 5. The CDR3 is 15 residues long. Per the germline V gene, CDR1 is MNHEY and CDR2 is SVGAGI. The CDR3 loop reads CASSYSRTSSETQYF. In nucleotides, the CDR3 is TGTGCCAGCAGTTACTCGAGGACTAGCTCCGAGACCCAGTACTTC.

The gene calls are TRBV29-1 and TRBJ1-5; 8 positions match TRBD1. The V gene's germline CDR1 is SQVTM and CDR2 ANQGSEA. The V and J ends lost 3 bases and 2 bases, in that order; junction bases with no gene match: 9. The CDR3 totals 16 residues. Here the CDR3 DNA reads TGCAGCGTTGAGAGGCAGGGGGCGCGGGGCAATCAGCCCCAGCATTTT. Translation gives CSVERQGARGNQPQHF.

The sample holds a few counts of this clone. This chain links TRBV5-4 with TRBJ1-3; 8 positions agree with TRBD1. The J segment lost 9 bases and the V segment lost 3 bases, leaving 5 bases of the junction unmatched. CDR3 length: 13 residues. Germline V lookup: CDR1 SGHNT, CDR2 YYREEE (reference sequence). CDR3 protein: CASSSTGAPTIYF. The CDR3 nucleotides read TGTGCCAGCAGCTCGACAGGGGCCCCCACCATATATTTT. Supplemented by reference TRBV5-4 and TRBJ1-3, the full variable domain reads ETGVTQSPTHLIKTRGQQVTLRCSSQSGHNTVSWYQQALGQGPQFIFQYYREEENGRGNFPPRFSGLQFPNYSSELNVNALELDDSALYLCASSSTGAPTIYFGEGSWLTVV.

V usage is TRBV10-1 and J usage is TRBJ2-4; 9 positions agree with TRBD2. The junction had 10 bases not matched to a gene; V was cut back by 6 bases and J by 7 bases. This CDR3 spans 15 amino acids. From germline, CDR1 is WNHNN and CDR2 SYGVQD (reference sequence). CDR3 coding DNA: TGCGCCAGCAGCCTGACTAGCGGTAGGGGTAACATTCAGTACTTC. Protein sequence: CASSLTSGRGNIQYF.

The gene calls are TRBV5-6 and TRBJ2-3, with 13 bases matching TRBD2. CDR1 and CDR2 (germline): SGHDT, YYEEEE. Trimming cost V 4 bases and J 5 bases; bases outside gene matches: 10. The CDR3 has 17 amino acids. The CDR3 here is CASSRLTSGGAIDTQYF. The CDR3 DNA is TGTGCCAGCAGCCGATTAACTAGCGGGGGGGCAATAGATACGCAGTATTTT.

This clone was seen ten or more times. V gene TRBV5-1 combines with J gene TRBJ2-5, with 8 bases identical to TRBD2. The CDR3 sequence is 16 residues long. Trimming cost V 2 bases and J 4 bases; bases outside gene matches: 10. From germline, CDR1 is SGHRS and CDR2 YFSETQ. CDR3 sequence reads: CASSLAPAGAGETQYF. The CDR3, as DNA: TGCGCCAGCAGCTTAGCTCCAGCGGGGGCCGGAGAGACCCAGTACTTC.

The chain has TRBV27 and TRBJ2-3; weak D call: TRBD2 (6 bases). The CDR3 runs to 13 residues. Germline CDR1 reads MNHEY; CDR2 reads SMNVEV (reference sequence). V lost 4 bases to trimming and J lost 5 bases, with 10 bases between them. CDR3 nucleotides: TGTGCCAGCAGTTGGGGGGTTCAAGATACGCAGTATTTT. It specifies CASSWGVQDTQYF.

The V call is TRBV30, the J call TRBJ1-2; 7 nucleotides match TRBD1. Germline values: CDR1 GTSNPN, CDR2 SVGIG (reference sequence). The CDR3 spans 14 residues. V gave up 8 bases and J gave up 6 bases; unmatched junction bases: 15. The CDR3 DNA reads TGTGCCCTTATAAGACAGGGTGAGTTGGATGGCTACACCTTC. This sequence encodes CALIRQGELDGYTF.

V usage is TRBV7-8 and J usage is TRBJ2-1; possible D gene TRBD2, 5 bases. Germline CDR1 and CDR2: SGHVS and FQNEAQ. This CDR3 has 16 amino acids. V shed 1 base and J shed 6 bases, with 16 bases lying between them. The CDR3 sequence: CASSLGLQEGFNEQFF. CDR3 nucleotides: TGTGCCAGCAGCTTAGGTTTACAAGAGGGTTTCAATGAGCAGTTCTTC. Filled out from reference TRBV7-8 and TRBJ2-1, the complete variable domain reads GAGVSQSPRYKVAKRGQDVALRCDPISGHVSLFWYQQALGQGPEFLTYFQNEAQLDKSGLPSDRFFAERPEGSVSTLKIQRTQQEDSAVYLCASSLGLQEGFNEQFFGPGTRLTVL.

V gene TRBV10-1 combines with J gene TRBJ2-3; 7 bases are a match to TRBD2. V dropped 6 bases and J dropped 3; count of bases not matched to a gene: 12. This CDR3 comprises 16 residues. Germline V gene sequence: CDR1 WNHNN, CDR2 SYGVQD (reference sequence). The chain's CDR3 is CASSPHRGVQTDTQYF. CDR3 sequence (DNA): TGCGCCAGCAGCCCACACCGGGGGGTACAGACAGATACGCAGTATTTT.

V is TRBV11-2 and J is TRBJ1-4, with 8 bases fitting TRBD1. CDR3 length: 16 residues. V trimming: 0 bases; J trimming: 7 bases; junction bases outside the gene matches: 7. From germline, CDR1 is SGHAT and CDR2 FQNNGV. CDR3 loop: CASSLDVRQGIEKLFF. The CDR3 DNA reads TGTGCCAGCAGCTTAGATGTGAGACAGGGGATTGAAAAACTGTTTTTT.

The chain links TRBV28 to TRBJ2-7; no reliable D call. Germline assignment: CDR1 MDHEN and CDR2 SYDVKM. V was shortened by 4 bases and J by 0 bases, with 10 bases between the two germline ends. This CDR3 spans 14 amino acids. As DNA, the CDR3 is TGTGCCAGCAGTTCGCCCTTGAGCTCCTACGAGCAGTACTTC. This translates into CASSSPLSSYEQYF.

The rearrangement links TRBV19 to TRBJ2-6; weak D call: TRBD2 (5 bases). In germline, CDR1 is LNHDA, CDR2 SQIVND (reference sequence). This CDR3 is built from 16 residues. Deletions cut 6 bases from V and 0 bases from J, with 12 bases between. CDR3 region: CASRGSAYSGANVLTF. CDR3 coding DNA: TGTGCCAGTAGAGGTAGCGCTTACTCTGGGGCCAACGTCCTGACTTTC.

The chain uses TRBV4-1 and TRBJ2-2, with a weak D call TRBD2 (5 bases). The germline gives CDR1 MGHRA, CDR2 YSYEKL. The CDR3 contains 17 residues. V gave up 2 bases and J gave up 6 bases, with 19 bases separating them. The CDR3: CASSQSVYSGLAGELFF. The CDR3 DNA reads TGCGCCAGCAGCCAATCAGTTTACTCCGGACTGGCCGGGGAGCTGTTTTTT.

The genes are TRBV12-3 or TRBV12-4 and TRBJ2-7, with D possibly TRBD1 on 5 matching bases. The CDR3 spans 13 residues. V lost 2 bases and J 3 bases, leaving 8 bases between the germline ends. Written as DNA, the CDR3 is TGTGCCAGCAGTTTAACAGGAAACTACGAGCAGTACTTC. Its translation is CASSLTGNYEQYF.

The chain joins TRBV4-1 to TRBJ2-1; 8 nucleotides align to TRBD2. The germline gives CDR1 MGHRA, CDR2 YSYEKL. The CDR3 extends over 16 amino acids. The ends lost 1 base at V and 5 bases at J; junction bases unmatched: 7. The CDR3 loop reads CASSQGPGGGNNEQFF. In DNA form, the CDR3 reads TGCGCCAGCAGCCAAGGACCCGGGGGGGGTAACAATGAGCAGTTCTTC.

This clone was seen just once. The chain joins TRBV28 to TRBJ2-7; 8 nucleotides match TRBD2. CDR1 MDHEN and CDR2 SYDVKM come from the germline V gene. The CDR3 covers 16 residues. V gave up 3 bases and J gave up 2 bases; unmatched junction bases: 9. The CDR3 loop is CASSLAGGRTPYEQYF. CDR3 DNA: TGTGCCAGCAGTTTGGCCGGCGGGAGGACCCCCTACGAGCAGTACTTC.

This rearrangement joins TRBV7-8 to TRBJ2-5; 11 bases are shared with TRBD2. The CDR3 sequence is 22 residues long. CDR1 SGHVS and CDR2 FQNEAQ come from the germline V gene. The junction had 23 bases not matched to a gene; V was cut back by 3 bases and J by 2 bases. DNA for the CDR3: TGTGCCAGCAGCTTGACCCACCCTAGAGGGCTAGCGGGGGGTCGGCGGCAAGAGACCCAGTACTTC. Translated: CASSLTHPRGLAGGRRQETQYF.

V gene TRBV27 combines with J gene TRBJ2-1; D perhaps matches TRBD2 (6 bases). Trimming took 8 bases from V and 2 from J, leaving 13 bases between them. CDR3 length equals 14 residues. CDR1 is MNHEY and CDR2 is SMNVEV in the germline V gene (reference sequence). The CDR3 sequence: CASSMGGPYNEQFF. The CDR3 DNA reads as TGTGCCAGCTCGATGGGAGGCCCCTACAATGAGCAGTTCTTC.

The chain couples TRBV6-1 to TRBJ1-1; no reliable D call. Trimming pared 5 bases from V and 3 bases from J, leaving 10 bases between. The CDR3 runs 13 residues. Per germline, CDR1 MNHNS and CDR2 SASEGT. Written as DNA, the CDR3 is TGTGCCAGCAGTTATGCGGTGCACACTGAAGCTTTCTTT. Residues: CASSYAVHTEAFF.

The V gene is TRBV9, the J gene TRBJ2-3, with TRBD1 matching 10 bases. This CDR3 region has 16 residues. Germline V gene sequence: CDR1 SGDLS, CDR2 YYNGEE. The V segment lost 0 bases and the J segment 3 bases; nucleotides outside the gene matches: 4. CDR3 residues: CASSVGQGAQTDTQYF. DNA of the CDR3: TGTGCCAGCAGCGTAGGACAGGGGGCGCAGACAGATACGCAGTATTTT.